What follows describes a single T cell receptor (beta chain). The source of the sample is a study of control samples from healthy donors and cancer patients. Repertoires were generated with immunoSEQ multiplex PCR, while TCRdb's copy carries only in-frame clones and drops some. The sample holds about 96,000 clones; approximately 95% are singletons and the top ten take about 8.8%. The specimen sequenced was blood. The TCR sequence derives from a man in his late teens or twenties in good health.

In DNA, the CDR3 is TGTGCCAGCACCCTACAGGAGGGGAACACTGAAGCTTTCTTT. Translating gives CASTLQEGNTEAFF. The J gene is TRBJ1-1, the V gene TRBV7-9; a weak D match, TRBD1 (5 bases). Trimming removed 7 bases from V and 1 base from J, with 13 bases in between. CDR1 is SEHNR and CDR2 is FQNEAQ in the germline V gene (reference sequence). This CDR3 has 14 amino acids.